A selection of T cell receptor beta chains follows, all from one sample in a study of cytomegalovirus exposure and HLA in healthy donors. Some clones are missing from TCRdb's copy, which holds only in-frame ones; the method was immunoSEQ multiplex PCR. The repertoire holds around 63,000 clones, roughly 90% seen once, with 1.2% in the top ten. Sample: PBMCs. These TCRs come from a young woman in good health and CMV-seronegative. The CDR3 runs from the conserved cysteine through the conserved F or W.

v_call,cdr3_aa
TRBV5-1,CASSLAGDVGETQYF
TRBV7-6,CASSSPRSSGRPYNEQFF
TRBV4-2,CASSPIRSAGTEAFF
TRBV6-5,CAREGYTDTQYF
TRBV29-1,CSVQGQTRQETQYF
TRBV12-5,CASGWDCSYNEQFF
TRBV5-1,CASSSERSTDTQYF
TRBV19,CASSRDSRGYEQYF
TRBV19,CASSMAGAGELETQYF
TRBV10-1,CASSVGAGGRYNEQFF
TRBV2,CASSTGVNGYTF
TRBV2,CASSVDSRYRFF
TRBV30,CAWKGQGISYEQYF
TRBV4-2,CASSQVRKDTQYF
TRBV4-1,CASSHNGGAVDNEQFF